A single sample is the source of the 18 T cell receptor beta chains below, sequenced in a study of shared clonotypes between healthy human individuals. Sequenced by immunoSEQ multiplex PCR; TCRdb stores in-frame clones only, minus some. Of around 1.9 million clones in the sample, roughly 93% were seen once. Positively selected for CCR7, the CD45RO-negative cells used as naive CD8 cells excluded terminally differentiated effector memory CD45RA+ cells. The sequenced sample consisted of naive CD8+ T cells from PBMCs. The receptors here all came from a young man in good health. Some clones in this sample may be carry-over from other donors' samples.

The chain recombines TRBV6-1 with TRBJ2-7, with D unclear. Trimming shortened V by 6 bases and J by 0 bases, and 15 bases separated the two germline ends. The CDR3 loop spans 15 amino acids. The germline V gene has CDR1 MNHNS and CDR2 SASEGT. The CDR3 here is CASSFGPRSSYEQYF. CDR3 nucleotide sequence: TGTGCCAGCAGCTTCGGACCGAGGAGCTCCTACGAGCAGTACTTC.

This rearrangement joins TRBV10-3 to TRBJ2-7; 8 nucleotides match TRBD1. Germline CDR1 reads ENHRY; CDR2 reads SYGVKD. CDR3 length: 13 residues. V dropped 5 bases and J dropped 6; count of bases not matched to a gene: 6. This chain's CDR3 is CAISMTGVREQYF. The CDR3 bases are TGTGCCATCAGTATGACAGGGGTCCGCGAGCAGTACTTC.

The chain recombines TRBV27 with TRBJ2-1; 8 bases line up with TRBD1. Unmatched junction bases numbered 7, after V lost 7 bases and J lost 2 bases. The germline CDR1 and CDR2 sequences are MNHEY and SMNVEV (reference sequence). This CDR3 is built from 15 residues. The CDR3 loop reads CASTHRTGTYNEQFF. CDR3 coding DNA: TGTGCCAGCACCCATCGGACAGGGACCTACAATGAGCAGTTCTTC.

This clone was counted once. The CDR3 here is CAGTQGRNTEAFF. The CDR3 coding sequence is TGTGCCGGGACACAGGGGAGGAACACTGAAGCTTTCTTT. The chain combines TRBV30 with TRBJ1-1; 7 nucleotides align to TRBD1. V dropped 8 bases and J dropped 1; count of bases not matched to a gene: 7. CDR1 is GTSNPN and CDR2 is SVGIG in the germline V gene (reference sequence). This CDR3 is 13 amino acids long.

The V call is TRBV4-1, the J call TRBJ2-1, with TRBD1 as a possible D gene (6 bases). V lost 0 bases to trimming and J lost 0 bases, with 12 bases between them. This CDR3 is built from 17 residues. Germline CDR1 reads MGHRA; CDR2 reads YSYEKL. The CDR3 nucleotides are TGCGCCAGCAGCCAAGATGTAACAGGGAGCTCCTACAATGAGCAGTTCTTC. Its protein is CASSQDVTGSSYNEQFF.

Here the CDR3 DNA reads TGTGCCAGCAGCTTAGGAGGTGACACCCTCTACGAGCAGTACTTC. Translated: CASSLGGDTLYEQYF. This chain links TRBV7-9 with TRBJ2-7; D gene ambiguous. Germline CDR1 is SEHNR and CDR2 is FQNEAQ (reference sequence). V lost 1 base to trimming and J lost 3 bases, with 13 bases between them. This CDR3 has 15 amino acids.

The V gene is TRBV5-6, the J gene TRBJ2-5, with a weak D call TRBD2 (5 bases). V lost 0 bases and J 10 bases, leaving 10 bases between the germline ends. The CDR3 contains 12 residues. Germline CDR1 and CDR2: SGHDT and YYEEEE. This CDR3 reads CASSLGGGGQYF. For the CDR3, the DNA is TGTGCCAGCAGCTTGGGGGGTGGAGGCCAGTACTTC.

A single count supports this clone. V and J are TRBV4-2 and TRBJ2-7, with 8 nucleotides matching TRBD1. Trimming took 5 bases from V and 1 from J; bases not matched to a gene: 4. Per germline, CDR1 LGHNA and CDR2 YNFKEQ. This CDR3 has 14 residues. The CDR3 loop reads CASSYRDRSYEQYF. The CDR3 nucleotides are TGTGCCAGCAGCTACCGGGACAGGTCCTACGAGCAGTACTTC.

V is TRBV5-1 and J is TRBJ2-1; 10 nucleotides line up with TRBD2. V trimming: 0 bases; J trimming: 8 bases; junction bases outside the gene matches: 11. This CDR3 is 17 amino acids long. Germline V gene lookup returns CDR1 SGHRS and CDR2 YFSETQ. The CDR3 region has the DNA TGCGCCAGCAGCTTGGAGCCTAGCGGGAGTAGAGGCGATGAGCAGTTCTTC. This translates into CASSLEPSGSRGDEQFF.

The chain links TRBV9 to TRBJ2-6, with 12 bases matching TRBD1. Germline V gene lookup returns CDR1 SGDLS and CDR2 YYNGEE. Trimming removed 0 bases from V and 2 bases from J; junction bases left unmatched: 6. The CDR3 consists of 19 residues. Here the CDR3 reads CASSVAIRDRGPGANVLTF. The CDR3 coding sequence is TGTGCCAGCAGCGTAGCGATCCGGGACAGGGGGCCTGGGGCCAACGTCCTGACTTTC. Variable domain in full (rest from reference TRBV9 and TRBJ2-6): DSGVTQTPKHLITATGQRVTLRCSPRSGDLSVYWYQQSLDQGLQFLIQYYNGEERAKGNILERFSAQQFPDLHSELNLSSLELGDSALYFCASSVAIRDRGPGANVLTFGAGSRLTVL.

The J gene is TRBJ2-2, the V gene TRBV10-2, with 10 nucleotides matching TRBD1. The J segment lost 6 bases and the V segment lost 10 bases, leaving 11 bases of the junction unmatched. This CDR3 contains 15 residues. CDR1 and CDR2 (germline): WSHSY, SAAADI. The CDR3 region has the DNA TGCGCCACTTTGGACAGGGGGATTCACTCCGGGGAGCTGTTTTTT. It encodes CATLDRGIHSGELFF.

As regards this clone: Other DNA sequences from this sample encode an identical CDR3 as well. The CDR3 nucleotides are TGTGCCAGCAGCGTAGGATCTAGCTCTGGAAACACCATATATTTT. It encodes CASSVGSSSGNTIYF. V and J are TRBV9 and TRBJ1-3; D call uncertain. The germline V and J ends were trimmed by 0 bases and 0 bases, with 7 bases remaining between them. The germline V gene encodes CDR1 SGDLS and CDR2 YYNGEE. The CDR3 consists of 15 residues.

This chain joins TRBV4-2 and TRBJ1-1; 7 bases are shared with TRBD1. Germline CDR1 is LGHNA and CDR2 is YNFKEQ. CDR3 length: 16 residues. V gave up 3 bases and J gave up 4 bases; unmatched junction bases: 11. CDR3 amino acids: CASSHLGRGLGTEAFF. Written as DNA, the CDR3 is TGTGCCAGCAGCCATCTCGGGAGGGGGCTGGGCACTGAAGCTTTCTTT.

The chain recombines TRBV11-2 with TRBJ2-1; TRBD2 agrees at 12 bases. The CDR3 has 16 amino acids. Germline assignment: CDR1 SGHAT and CDR2 FQNNGV. V gave up 4 bases and J gave up 8 bases; unmatched junction bases: 9. This CDR3 is CASSSILAGGPHEQFF. In nucleotides, the CDR3 is TGTGCCAGCAGCTCCATCCTAGCGGGAGGGCCTCATGAGCAGTTCTTC.

This clone turned up a few times. The chain couples TRBV28 to TRBJ1-2; TRBD1 matches at 7 bases. CDR1 and CDR2 (germline): MDHEN, SYDVKM. Unmatched junction bases numbered 3, after V lost 3 bases and J lost 5 bases. The CDR3 runs to 13 residues. CDR3 loop: CASSLSTGYGYTF. Here the CDR3 DNA reads TGTGCCAGCAGTTTGTCGACAGGGTATGGCTACACCTTC.

The genes are TRBV20-1 and TRBJ2-7; D is undetermined. Trimming took off 5 bases at V and 3 bases at J, with 8 bases between the two ends. CDR3 length equals 11 residues. CDR1 and CDR2 from the germline V gene are DFQATT and SNEGSKA (reference sequence). The CDR3 bases are TGCAGTGCTGGTCGGTTCTACGAGCAGTACTTC. Protein: CSAGRFYEQYF.

The genes are TRBV4-1 and TRBJ2-7; 9 bases align to TRBD2. Germline CDR1 reads MGHRA; CDR2 reads YSYEKL. CDR3 length equals 14 residues. V shed 5 bases, J shed 4 bases, and the junction held 6 bases outside the gene matches. The CDR3 spells CASSEASGTYEQYF. CDR3 in DNA: TGCGCCAGCAGCGAGGCTAGCGGGACATACGAGCAGTACTTC.

The V gene is TRBV7-9, the J gene TRBJ2-1; 11 positions match TRBD2. The CDR3 runs to 15 residues. V lost 5 bases, J lost 8 bases, and 8 bases stayed unmatched. Germline V gene data show CDR1 as SEHNR and CDR2 as FQNEAQ (reference sequence). The CDR3 here is CASSLTRGLADEQFF. CDR3 nucleotides: TGTGCCAGCAGCCTAACCCGGGGACTAGCGGATGAGCAGTTCTTC.